These 21 T cell receptor beta chains came from one sample sequenced in a study of human T cells and chemical hapten exposure. The sample's time point: patch test 3, about 24 weeks after DPC sensitization. Specified treatment: therapeutic diphenylcyclopropenone sensitization with weekly scalp DPC. TCRdb re-derived calls from the RACE reads in MiXCR, one entry per CDR3 protein. The sample yields over 55,000 distinct CDR3 sequences, 11% seen once. Here the sequenced sample was whole blood, taken in connection with sensitization to the hapten diphenylcyclopropenone (DPC). These receptors were collected from a woman in her forties or fifties with alopecia areata. Some clones in this sample may be carry-over from other donors' samples.

The sample holds many counts of this clonotype. The chain is built from TRBV7-2 and TRBJ2-1, with 10 bases matching TRBD1. Looked up from germline, CDR1 is SGHTA and CDR2 is FQGNSA. CDR3 length equals 15 residues. The V segment lost 5 bases and the J segment 9 bases; nucleotides outside the gene matches: 10. The CDR3 sequence is CASSLRDRGSGEQFF. The CDR3 DNA follows: TGTGCCAGCAGCCTCCGGGACAGGGGCTCCGGTGAGCAGTTCTTC. The whole variable domain, remainder taken from reference TRBV7-2 and TRBJ2-1, is GAGVSQSPSNKVTEKGKDVELRCDPISGHTALYWYRQSLGQGLEFLIYFQGNSAPDKSGLPSDRFSAERTGGSVSTLTIQRTQQEDSAVYLCASSLRDRGSGEQFFGPGTRLTVL.

This clonotype showed up many times. This chain uses TRBV28 with TRBJ2-7, with a tentative D call TRBD1 (6 bases). The CDR3 is made up of 14 amino acids. Germline loops: CDR1 MDHEN, CDR2 SYDVKM. Trimming left V 6 bases short and J 5 bases short, with 17 bases between. Here the CDR3 reads CASRPQGDRDEQYF. The DNA of the CDR3 is TGTGCCAGCAGACCACAGGGAGACCGGGACGAGCAGTACTTC.

This clonotype was seen ten or more times. This rearrangement joins TRBV21-1 to TRBJ1-1. TRBV21-1 is annotated as a pseudogene. The CDR3 runs to 15 residues. CDR3: CASSLHGGPNTEAFF. The CDR3 region has the DNA TGTGCCAGCAGCCTCCACGGCGGACCGAACACTGAAGCTTTCTTT.

The chain combines TRBV28 with TRBJ2-7; 10 nucleotides match TRBD2. The length of the CDR3 is 16 residues. Germline CDR1 MDHEN, CDR2 SYDVKM. Trimming removed 6 bases from V and 0 bases from J; junction bases left unmatched: 8. The CDR3 nucleotides are TGTGCCAGCAGCGGTTCTTCTAGCGGGAGCTCCTACGAGCAGTACTTC. Protein: CASSGSSSGSSYEQYF.

This clonotype was observed many times. The rearrangement links TRBV4-3 to TRBJ1-6, with 7 positions matching TRBD1. The V gene's germline CDR1 is LGHNA and CDR2 YSLEER. The CDR3 length is 15 residues. Trimming removed 4 bases from V and 7 bases from J; junction bases left unmatched: 7. CDR3 sequence: CASSPTGTVNSPLHF. The CDR3 region has the DNA TGCGCCAGCAGCCCGACCGGGACAGTGAATTCACCCCTCCACTTT.

This clonotype was detected only a few times. The chain recombines TRBV2 with TRBJ2-3; tentatively, D is TRBD1 (6 bases). The CDR3 has 15 amino acids. Germline V lookup: CDR1 SNHLY, CDR2 FYNNEI. V lost 6 bases and J 7 bases, leaving 20 bases between the germline ends. The CDR3 bases are TGTGCCAGCAGCGCCCTTACGACAGGAACTAATACGCAGTATTTT. Amino acids: CASSALTTGTNTQYF.

This clonotype was recorded at least ten times. The chain carries TRBV28 and TRBJ2-2, with D maybe TRBD2 (5 bases). The CDR3 contains 15 residues. CDR1 is MDHEN and CDR2 is SYDVKM in the germline V gene. The V end lost 3 bases, the J end lost 2 bases, and 10 bases lay between the germline ends. CDR3 in amino acids: CASSLLGGNTGELFF. Written as DNA, the CDR3 is TGTGCCAGCAGTTTGCTCGGAGGAAACACCGGGGAGCTGTTTTTT.

This clonotype came up a few times. The CDR3 spells CSARESIDRLQPQHF. CDR3 nucleotides: TGCAGTGCTAGAGAGTCCATCGACAGGCTCCAGCCCCAGCATTTT. J is TRBJ1-5 and V is TRBV20-1; possible D gene TRBD1, 6 bases. V lost 0 bases, J lost 7 bases, and 16 bases lay in between. The CDR3 is 15 residues long. Germline V gene lookup returns CDR1 DFQATT and CDR2 SNEGSKA (reference sequence).

The table lists this clonotype with a few counts. This chain connects TRBV7-2 to TRBJ2-3; TRBD1 or TRBD2 may be the D gene (5 bases each). Trimming removed 5 bases from V and 0 bases from J, with 18 bases in between. This CDR3 comprises 17 residues. Germline loops: CDR1 SGHTA, CDR2 FQGNSA. The DNA for the CDR3 is TGTGCCAGCAGCCCCGGAGCCGGGACCTATAGCACAGATACGCAGTATTTT. Amino acids: CASSPGAGTYSTDTQYF.

The chain employs TRBV9 and TRBJ1-5; D is unresolved. The V end was cut by 0 bases, the J end by 7 bases, with 11 bases between. From germline, CDR1 is SGDLS and CDR2 YYNGEE. This CDR3 is 14 amino acids long. The CDR3 coding sequence is TGTGCCAGCAGCGTAGAGGCTGGGGTCCAGCCCCAGCATTTT. Translating gives CASSVEAGVQPQHF.

This clonotype has ten or more counts. The genes are TRBV28 and TRBJ2-1, with 10 bases fitting TRBD2. The CDR3 spans 17 residues. V was clipped by 0 bases and J by 8 bases; unmatched bases: 10. In germline, CDR1 is MDHEN, CDR2 SYDVKM. The CDR3 nucleotides read TGTGCCAGCAGTTTATGGGCTAGCGGGAGTACCGTCGATGAGCAGTTCTTC. Its translation: CASSLWASGSTVDEQFF.

This clonotype has a count of ten or more. CDR3 DNA: TGTGCCAGCAGCTCCATGAGTTTCAGGGGGCGAGCCACTGAAGCTTTCTTT. Its translation: CASSSMSFRGRATEAFF. The chain employs TRBV7-8 and TRBJ1-1; 8 positions agree with TRBD1. The germline CDR1 and CDR2 sequences are SGHVS and FQNEAQ. The junction had 14 bases not matched to a gene; V was cut back by 4 bases and J by 4 bases. CDR3 length equals 17 residues. Combining the CDR3 with reference TRBV7-8 and TRBJ1-1 gives the whole variable domain GAGVSQSPRYKVAKRGQDVALRCDPISGHVSLFWYQQALGQGPEFLTYFQNEAQLDKSGLPSDRFFAERPEGSVSTLKIQRTQQEDSAVYLCASSSMSFRGRATEAFFGQGTRLTVV.

This clonotype has only a few counts. This CDR3 is CASSPNSGQETQYF. CDR3 in DNA: TGTGCCAGCAGCCCGAATAGTGGGCAAGAGACCCAGTACTTC. This chain joins TRBV7-7 and TRBJ2-5; no reliable D call. The CDR3 spans 14 residues. The germline V gene encodes CDR1 SSHAT and CDR2 FNYEAQ (reference sequence). Trimming removed 5 bases at V and 2 bases at J, with 12 bases between.

This clonotype occurred a few times. V and J are TRBV7-8 and TRBJ1-1; D unclear. With 3 bases removed from V and 1 base from J, the gap between germline ends came to 18 bases. The CDR3 sequence is 17 residues long. CDR1 SGHVS and CDR2 FQNEAQ come from the germline V gene. In DNA form, the CDR3 reads TGTGCCAGCAGCTTGGGCAACGACCTTTACGCGAACACTGAAGCTTTCTTT. Protein: CASSLGNDLYANTEAFF.

This clonotype showed up many times. The CDR3 sequence is CASSYGQTTETQYF. The CDR3, as DNA: TGTGCCAGCAGTTACGGGCAGACTACAGAGACCCAGTACTTC. This chain connects TRBV6-6 to TRBJ2-5; the D gene is possibly TRBD2 (5 bases). The CDR3 runs 14 residues. The V and J ends lost 2 bases and 4 bases respectively, with 11 bases between them. CDR1 and CDR2 (germline): MNHNY, SVGAGI (reference sequence).

This clonotype was counted many times. The chain links TRBV18 to TRBJ2-3, with D perhaps assigned TRBD1 or TRBD2 (5 bases each). The CDR3 spans 14 residues. V lost 3 bases to trimming and J lost 4 bases, with 11 bases between them. Germline V gene data show CDR1 as KGHSH and CDR2 as LQKENI. The CDR3: CASSPYGAADTQYF. The CDR3 coding sequence is TGTGCCAGCTCACCGTACGGGGCGGCAGATACGCAGTATTTT.

This clonotype was counted a few times. V gene TRBV4-3 combines with J gene TRBJ2-1; 10 bases are shared with TRBD1. Germline assignment: CDR1 LGHNA and CDR2 YSLEER. J was trimmed by 5 bases and V by 3 bases; bases with no gene match: 10. The CDR3 covers 17 residues. CDR3 sequence (DNA): TGCGCCAGCAGCCAGAGAGGGACAGGGGCGGTGGACAATGAGCAGTTCTTC. This translates into CASSQRGTGAVDNEQFF.

V is TRBV18 and J is TRBJ1-1; the D gene is possibly TRBD1 (5 bases). The germline CDR1 and CDR2 sequences are KGHSH and LQKENI. Deletions cut 2 bases from V and 1 base from J, with 14 bases between. The CDR3 has 16 amino acids. CDR3 in DNA: TGTGCCAGCTCACCAGGGCAGGGATGGGGGAACACTGAAGCTTTCTTT. Translation gives CASSPGQGWGNTEAFF.

This clonotype was recorded many times. The V gene is TRBV7-9, the J gene TRBJ2-5; D uncertain. Germline V gene data show CDR1 as SEHNR and CDR2 as FQNEAQ (reference sequence). This CDR3 spans 11 amino acids. V lost 5 bases to trimming and J lost 5 bases, with 6 bases between them. The CDR3 is CASSRQETQYF. The DNA of the CDR3 is TGTGCCAGCAGCCGCCAGGAGACCCAGTACTTC.

Here the CDR3 DNA reads TGCGCCAGCAGGGTCGCTGGGACAGGGACCTACGAGCAGTACTTC. Protein product: CASRVAGTGTYEQYF. The chain recombines TRBV10-2 with TRBJ2-7, with 9 bases that match TRBD1. There are 15 residues in the CDR3. Losses at the gene ends were 6 bases for V and 2 bases for J; bases not matched to a gene: 8. Germline assignment: CDR1 WSHSY and CDR2 SAAADI.

This clonotype was counted ten times or more. The chain carries TRBV18 and TRBJ1-5, with D unresolved. The CDR3 sequence is 14 residues long. The V gene lost 5 bases and the J gene lost 0 bases, with 8 bases spanning the gap. CDR1 KGHSH and CDR2 LQKENI come from the germline V gene. CDR3 bases: TGTGCCAGCTCATCTACCACTAGCAATCAGCCCCAGCATTTT. Translating it yields CASSSTTSNQPQHF. The whole variable domain, filled in from reference TRBV18 and TRBJ1-5, reads NAGVMQNPRHLVRRRGQEARLRCSPMKGHSHVYWYRQLPEEGLKFMVYLQKENIIDESGMPKERFSAEFPKEGPSILRIQQVVRGDSAAYFCASSSTTSNQPQHFGDGTRLSIL.